One sample yielded the 26 T cell receptor beta chains listed below, sequenced in a study of blood T cell repertoires in COVID-19. The assay was immunoSEQ multiplex PCR, and TCRdb's table has in-frame clones only and misses some. The sample includes roughly 35,000 clones, about 89% of them seen just once. Sequencing input: peripheral blood. The receptors stem from a human donor in a cohort sampled during active COVID-19.

The chain employs TRBV11-3 and TRBJ2-7; 7 bases map to TRBD1. Germline V gene data show CDR1 as SGHNT and CDR2 as YENEEA. The CDR3 totals 16 residues. V lost 5 bases, J lost 1 base, and 11 bases stayed unmatched. In nucleotides, the CDR3 is TGTGCCAGCAGCATGCCGGTTGGGGGACAGTCCTACGAGCAGTACTTC. Protein sequence: CASSMPVGGQSYEQYF.

In its sample, this clone is hyperexpanded. The chain uses TRBV11-2 and TRBJ2-2; D may be TRBD1 (6 bases). V was trimmed by 8 bases and J by 2 bases, leaving 9 bases between them. This CDR3 has 13 amino acids. From germline, CDR1 is SGHAT and CDR2 FQNNGV. The CDR3 reads CASQGHNTGELFF. The CDR3 coding sequence is TGTGCCAGCCAGGGGCACAACACCGGGGAGCTGTTTTTT.

The chain recombines TRBV10-3 with TRBJ2-3; D perhaps matches TRBD1 (6 bases). This CDR3 comprises 11 residues. The V and J ends lost 11 bases and 6 bases respectively, with 12 bases between them. Germline V gene lookup returns CDR1 ENHRY and CDR2 SYGVKD. Here the CDR3 DNA reads TGTGCCTCCAAAGGGGGTGATACGCAGTATTTT. Its protein product is CASKGGDTQYF.

V gene TRBV7-2 combines with J gene TRBJ2-7, with 7 bases lining up with TRBD2. CDR3 length: 14 residues. The V segment lost 3 bases and the J segment 5 bases; nucleotides outside the gene matches: 7. Germline lookup yields CDR1 SGHTA and CDR2 FQGNSA. The CDR3 DNA sequence: TGTGCCAGCAGCTTGTGGGGGGGTCGGGACGAGCAGTACTTC. This encodes CASSLWGGRDEQYF.

This clone appeared a single time. The gene calls are TRBV9 and TRBJ1-4; 9 bases are shared with TRBD1. The CDR3 contains 14 residues. V lost 3 bases, J lost 6 bases, and 3 bases stayed unmatched. Germline V gene sequence: CDR1 SGDLS, CDR2 YYNGEE. The CDR3: CASSARTGDEKLFF. The CDR3 coding sequence is TGTGCCAGCAGCGCCCGGACAGGGGATGAAAAACTGTTTTTT. Together with reference TRBV9 and TRBJ1-4, the CDR3 gives the full variable domain: DSGVTQTPKHLITATGQRVTLRCSPRSGDLSVYWYQQSLDQGLQFLIQYYNGEERAKGNILERFSAQQFPDLHSELNLSSLELGDSALYFCASSARTGDEKLFFGSGTQLSVL.

This clone occurred a few times. V gene TRBV5-1 combines with J gene TRBJ1-2; 12 bases line up with TRBD1. The V segment lost 3 bases and the J segment 4 bases; nucleotides outside the gene matches: 4. CDR3 length: 15 residues. Germline lookup yields CDR1 SGHRS and CDR2 YFSETQ. The CDR3 DNA reads TGCGCCAGCAGCTCCGGGACAGGGGGCGCCTATGGCTACACCTTC. This encodes CASSSGTGGAYGYTF.

This clone is a singleton in its sample. The chain couples TRBV19 to TRBJ1-6, with D perhaps matching TRBD1 (6 bases). Trimming left V 7 bases short and J 7 bases short, with 17 bases between. The CDR3 runs to 15 residues. The germline gives CDR1 LNHDA, CDR2 SQIVND (reference sequence). The CDR3 DNA reads as TGTGCCAGTACAGACCGAGGGGGAGGGAATTCACCCCTCCACTTT. Translating it yields CASTDRGGGNSPLHF.

This clone was counted between two and nine times. The chain links TRBV7-2 to TRBJ1-5; no clear D. Trimming took off 1 base at V and 0 bases at J, with 4 bases between the two ends. Germline V gene lookup returns CDR1 SGHTA and CDR2 FQGNSA. The CDR3 loop spans 14 amino acids. The CDR3 region has the DNA TGTGCCAGCAGCTTAGGACTTAGCAATCAGCCCCAGCATTTT. Translated, it gives CASSLGLSNQPQHF.

V and J are TRBV10-3 and TRBJ1-4, with D possibly being TRBD1 (6 bases). CDR1 and CDR2 from the germline V gene are ENHRY and SYGVKD. The CDR3 loop spans 15 amino acids. V gave up 10 bases and J gave up 0 bases, with 15 bases separating them. The CDR3 DNA reads TGTGCCACTTCGGACAGCCTTGCAACTAATGAAAAACTGTTTTTT. It encodes CATSDSLATNEKLFF.

The rearrangement joins TRBV27 to TRBJ2-1; TRBD2 aligns across 10 bases. Losses at the gene ends were 2 bases for V and 9 bases for J; bases not matched to a gene: 7. This CDR3 is built from 15 residues. Germline V CDR1 and CDR2: MNHEY, SMNVEV (reference sequence). The CDR3 region is CASSLRGSGGGEQFF. For the CDR3, the DNA is TGTGCCAGCAGTTTACGGGGGAGCGGGGGGGGTGAGCAGTTCTTC.

The J gene is TRBJ2-2, the V gene TRBV7-8, with D tentatively TRBD1 (5 bases). The CDR3 is 14 amino acids. CDR1 is SGHVS, CDR2 FQNEAQ, per germline. V was shortened by 5 bases and J by 4 bases, with 11 bases between the two germline ends. This CDR3 reads CASSARVGTGELFF. The CDR3 bases are TGTGCCAGCAGCGCCAGGGTCGGCACCGGGGAGCTGTTTTTT.

This CDR3 reads CASSFLNTGNQPQHF. CDR3 in DNA: TGTGCCAGCAGCTTTCTGAATACTGGCAATCAGCCCCAGCATTTT. V usage is TRBV6-2 or TRBV6-3 and J usage is TRBJ1-5, with D unresolved. The V gene lost 6 bases and the J gene lost 2 bases, with 14 bases spanning the gap. Germline loops: CDR1 MNHEY, CDR2 SVGEGT. There are 15 residues in the CDR3.

V and J are TRBV28 and TRBJ2-7; D gene ambiguous. There are 13 residues in the CDR3. CDR1 is MDHEN and CDR2 is SYDVKM in the germline V gene. Trimming took 6 bases from V and 3 from J, leaving 12 bases between them. The CDR3 nucleotides are TGTGCCAGCAGCCTCCCCCACTACTACGAGCAGTACTTC. Translation gives CASSLPHYYEQYF. The variable domain in full, with the rest retrieved from reference TRBV28 and TRBJ2-7, is DVKVTQSSRYLVKRTGEKVFLECVQDMDHENMFWYRQDPGLGLRLIYFSYDVKMKEKGDIPEGYSVSREKKERFSLILESASTNQTSMYLCASSLPHYYEQYFGPGTRLTVT.

The rearrangement uses TRBV6-2 or TRBV6-3 and TRBJ1-2; weak D call: TRBD1 (5 bases). In germline, CDR1 is MNHEY, CDR2 SVGEGT. The CDR3 is 14 residues long. Between the trimmed V and J ends, which lost 2 bases and 4 bases, there was a span of 11 bases. This chain's CDR3 is CASSYGQGLYGYTF. CDR3 nucleotides: TGTGCCAGCAGTTACGGTCAGGGCCTCTATGGCTACACCTTC.

V is TRBV2 and J is TRBJ2-2; 8 bases fit TRBD2. The CDR3 covers 15 residues. Germline V gene lookup returns CDR1 SNHLY and CDR2 FYNNEI. The V gene end was trimmed by 7 bases and the J gene end by 6 bases; junction bases not matched to a gene: 10. CDR3 bases: TGTGCCAGCAACATAGCGGGGATCGTCCCCGGGGAGCTGTTTTTT. This encodes CASNIAGIVPGELFF.

V usage is TRBV9 and J usage is TRBJ1-2; the match to TRBD1 covers 7 bases. The CDR3 length is 13 residues. The germline CDR1 and CDR2 sequences are SGDLS and YYNGEE. Unmatched junction bases numbered 3, after V lost 3 bases and J lost 4 bases. The CDR3, as DNA: TGTGCCAGCAGCGACCGACAGGGCTATGGCTACACCTTC. Protein sequence: CASSDRQGYGYTF.

J is TRBJ2-7 and V is TRBV6-2 or TRBV6-3, with 7 bases that match TRBD2. The CDR3 is 13 residues long. The trim removed 2 bases at V and 3 bases at J, leaving 1 base unmatched. Germline lookup yields CDR1 MNHEY and CDR2 SVGEGT. The CDR3 coding sequence is TGTGCCAGCAGTTACAGGACTAGCTACGAGCAGTACTTC. Its protein is CASSYRTSYEQYF.

This clone was seen more than once but under ten times. Other DNA sequences in this specimen translate into the identical CDR3. The J gene is TRBJ2-5, the V gene TRBV28, with TRBD1 as a possible D gene (6 bases). This CDR3 comprises 14 residues. V was pared by 5 bases and J by 2 bases, with 12 bases between. Per germline, CDR1 MDHEN and CDR2 SYDVKM. CDR3 sequence reads: CASSPGQLQETQYF. The DNA of the CDR3 is TGTGCCAGCAGTCCCGGACAGCTGCAAGAGACCCAGTACTTC.

The gene calls are TRBV6-5 and TRBJ1-2; 10 positions match TRBD1. The CDR3 consists of 14 residues. In germline, CDR1 is MNHEY, CDR2 SVGAGI. The V and J ends lost 6 bases and 8 bases, in that order; junction bases with no gene match: 9. CDR3 residues: CASRSTGTGVGYTF. The CDR3 DNA follows: TGTGCCAGCAGGTCAACCGGGACAGGGGTAGGCTACACCTTC.

V usage is TRBV7-2 and J usage is TRBJ1-1, with unresolved D. The CDR3 is 13 amino acids. V lost 0 bases and J 5 bases, leaving 7 bases between the germline ends. From germline, CDR1 is SGHTA and CDR2 FQGNSA. The CDR3 here is CASSLAEATEAFF. The CDR3 DNA follows: TGTGCCAGCAGCTTAGCAGAGGCGACTGAAGCTTTCTTT. The whole variable domain, filled in from reference TRBV7-2 and TRBJ1-1, reads GAGVSQSPSNKVTEKGKDVELRCDPISGHTALYWYRQSLGQGLEFLIYFQGNSAPDKSGLPSDRFSAERTGGSVSTLTIQRTQQEDSAVYLCASSLAEATEAFFGQGTRLTVV.

V usage is TRBV28 and J usage is TRBJ1-2; D not certain. V shed 5 bases and J shed 4 bases, with 11 bases lying between them. Looked up from germline, CDR1 is MDHEN and CDR2 is SYDVKM. The CDR3 loop spans 13 amino acids. CDR3 protein: CASSVRPGYGYTF. The CDR3, as DNA: TGTGCCAGCAGTGTCAGACCGGGCTATGGCTACACCTTC.

This clone showed up just once. The chain recombines TRBV5-5 with TRBJ2-2, with TRBD1 matching 7 bases. The CDR3 length is 14 residues. V lost 3 bases and J lost 5; bases outside the gene matches: 4. Germline V CDR1 and CDR2: SGHKS, YYEKEE (reference sequence). This CDR3 reads CASSSGQQTGELFF. In DNA form, the CDR3 reads TGTGCCAGCAGCTCGGGACAGCAGACCGGGGAGCTGTTTTTT.

The chain combines TRBV20-1 with TRBJ1-5; D may be TRBD1 (6 bases). From germline, CDR1 is DFQATT and CDR2 SNEGSKA (reference sequence). Trimming removed 3 bases at V and 6 bases at J, with 15 bases between. CDR3 length: 14 residues. CDR3 bases: TGCAGTGCTAGTTTGGGGGCGCTGGGTCAGCCCCAGCATTTT. Translation: CSASLGALGQPQHF.

This sequence joins TRBV19 and TRBJ2-2; TRBD1 agrees at 9 bases. Germline values: CDR1 LNHDA, CDR2 SQIVND (reference sequence). V lost 3 bases and J lost 1; bases outside the gene matches: 9. CDR3 length: 18 residues. The CDR3 coding sequence is TGTGCCAGTAGTATCGTCTGGACAGGGGCTTTGAACACCGGGGAGCTGTTTTTT. Its translation is CASSIVWTGALNTGELFF.

This clone came up once. This chain links TRBV19 with TRBJ2-3; 7 bases are a match to TRBD1. The V gene's germline CDR1 is LNHDA and CDR2 SQIVND (reference sequence). The ends lost 0 bases at V and 6 bases at J; junction bases unmatched: 12. The CDR3 is 17 residues long. CDR3 protein: CASSIEGTATGSDTQYF. The CDR3 DNA is TGTGCCAGTAGTATAGAGGGAACGGCGACAGGGTCGGATACGCAGTATTTT.

The chain carries TRBV5-1 and TRBJ2-1; 12 nucleotides match TRBD1. With V trimmed by 4 bases and J by 2 bases, 4 bases remained unmatched. The germline gives CDR1 SGHRS, CDR2 YFSETQ. The CDR3 covers 16 residues. CDR3 amino acids: CASSPGTGGTYNEQFF. The CDR3 DNA is TGCGCCAGCAGCCCAGGGACAGGGGGCACCTACAATGAGCAGTTCTTC.